A selection of T cell receptor beta chains follows, all from one sample in a study of neurological immune-mediated disorders. TCRdb used MiXCR to reprocess the 5' RACE reads, holding one entry per CDR3 protein. The profile shows 35,000 to 55,000 distinct CDR3 sequences, under 6.5% of them singletons. The sample was CD4+ T cells from blood. The receptors stem from a woman aged 40-49 years in good health. Each CDR3 is given without its conserved first and last residue.

v_gene | CDR3aa
TRBV29-1 | SVWDVDGYT
TRBV29-1 | SVARVLDEKLF
TRBV12-3/TRBV12-4 | ASSPEQSYGYT
TRBV29-1 | SVLGRVGSYEQY
TRBV20-1 | SARTSGRWDTQY
TRBV10-3 | AISDQGFSTDTQY
TRBV10-3 | ATRKESGRDSPLH
TRBV7-9 | ASSLTDAQETQY
TRBV4-2 | ASSQEFSGTEQF
TRBV10-2 | ASSGVGASGEQF
TRBV7-6 | ASRLGGGTGPLANYGYT
TRBV7-9 | ASSQKASLI
TRBV28 | ASSLLYPPYEQY
TRBV7-9 | ASSSQQGNEAF
TRBV20-1 | SARDRDRLSNQPQH
TRBV5-1 | ASSWDRRKETQY
TRBV27 | ASSLRPGNQPQH
TRBV6-2/TRBV6-3 | ASSMNTEAF
TRBV3-1 | ASGQETQY
TRBV2 | ASRTARSSYEQY
TRBV12-3/TRBV12-4 | ASSPRDRGSYEQY
TRBV5-1 | ASSLAGEIVNEQF
TRBV9 | ASSVAQSSDEQY
TRBV29-1 | SVGRDSAYEQY
TRBV20-1 | SAREPGGAVSGYT
TRBV5-1 | ASSYGQPPGNTIY
TRBV5-1 | ASSLLLGWEGSYEQY
TRBV20-1 | SARDGTRRSNEQF
TRBV12-3/TRBV12-4 | ASSRAGLINEQF
TRBV20-1 | SVRELHSTDTQY
TRBV20-1 | SATSGSLKTQY
TRBV29-1 | SVDTGTDTQY
TRBV24-1 | ATSDVGAGMWTGELF
TRBV15 | ATSRQTGETQY
TRBV7-3 | ASSRGGEGAEAF
TRBV15 | ATSLEIDKNIQY
TRBV12-3/TRBV12-4 | ASNLDRGRYNEQF
TRBV28 | ASITNRGRTDTQY
TRBV4-2 | ASSQARGGGNEQF
TRBV7-9 | ASSPSRGGANVLT
TRBV29-1 | SVATGQDTEAF
TRBV3-1 | ASSQVSGVRTYEQY
TRBV29-1 | SVESSGSEQY
TRBV20-1 | SARPLDRGAGELF
TRBV7-2 | ASSLFAGRSQETQY
TRBV2 | ASNSGEGNIQY
TRBV20-1 | SASRQGGTGELF